This T cell receptor (beta chain) was captured in a study of Tregs in tolerant kidney transplant recipients. Study background: Recipients received nonmyeloablative bone marrow transplants from related graft donors, with transient mixed chimerism. The study's findings and limits: For some patients, primers changed over time, blocking nucleotide-level comparison. In tolerant patients, donor-specific Tregs outgrew total Tregs, suggesting antigen-driven expansion.

Details on this clone: Its antigen is undetermined.

The CDR3 runs to 15 residues. CDR1 is MNHNY, CDR2 SVGAGI, per germline (reference sequence). The V segment lost 4 bases and the J segment 1 base; nucleotides outside the gene matches: 6. Here immunoSEQ multiplex PCR was the method, and the copy in TCRdb shows in-frame clones only, minus some. Of about 110,000 clones detected, around 91% appear once; the ten largest clones hold nearly 0.35%. CD4+CD25+CD127- Tregs, CD4+CD25- non-Tregs, CD4 and CD8 cells were sorted. The chain combines TRBV6-6 with TRBJ1-1, with 7 positions matching TRBD1. Material: CD4+ T cells from blood, obtained before the transplant. The sequence derives from a human donor who received a combined kidney and bone marrow transplant. The CDR3 DNA follows: TGTGCCAGCAGTTTTCCGGGACAGTCGAACACTGAAGCTTTCTTT. Protein: CASSFPGQSNTEAFF.